The T cell receptor beta chain under discussion was sequenced for a study of CD8+ T cells in alopecia areata (dated 2018 in TCRdb). Regarding the research as a whole: Treated patients were enrolled in an open-label pilot trial of oral tofacitinib, 5 to 10 mg twice daily, for moderate-to-severe alopecia areata. Clonality in the scalp was compared among normal scalp (n=4), patchy alopecia areata scalp (n=8), and alopecia totalis/universalis scalp (n=8). For the treated patients, the SALT score, which quantifies what percentage of scalp surface area is affected, served as the measure of disease severity. Tofacitinib was given for 6 to 18 months, followed by 6 months of follow-up off drug to assess delayed response and recurrence. Biopsies were taken from tofacitinib-treated patients at baseline and at 4 and 24 weeks of treatment, and a later scalp biopsy was taken in several of the tofacitinib-treated patients. Amplification of TCRbeta CDR3 regions was done by immunoSEQ multiplex PCR using 35 Vbeta forward primers and 13 Jbeta reverse primers. The study used high-throughput TCRbeta sequencing to examine T cell clonal expansion in alopecia areata, in both the C3H/HeJ mouse model and human patients. RNA was extracted with the PAXgene miRNA kit for fixed scalp, the miRNeasy kit for PBMCs, and the RNeasy kit for mouse skin. In humans, TCRbeta sequencing was performed on scalp tissue and on sorted CD4+ and CD8+ peripheral blood T cells from healthy controls and from patients with patchy or totalis/universalis alopecia areata.

Explained via the paper, the time point label denotes: about 25 weeks on oral tofacitinib. The treatment or condition label for this specimen denotes: oral pan-JAK inhibitor, 5-10 mg twice daily. Peripheral blood and lesional scalp punch biopsies were obtained from patients with alopecia areata. PBMCs were isolated by density centrifugation and stained for CD3, CD4 and CD8, after which CD4+ and CD8+ T cells were sorted on a FACSAria. The research as a whole found: Unlike mouse skin, which is dominated by gammadelta T cells, normal human skin has resident alphabeta T cells that are also sequenced, and this complicates analysis of the scalp TCR repertoire. Many expanded lesional clones were found to persist in scalp and blood during tofacitinib treatment, and relapse after treatment cessation may be partly explained by this persistence. Tofacitinib significantly decreased scalp clonality and the number of expanded CD8+ clones among the top 100 scalp clones. Compared with normal scalp, lesional scalp had higher clonality and more expanded CD8+ clones, particularly in alopecia totalis/universalis, a pattern that suggests antigenic drive. Because the treated cohort was small and had only one nonresponder, larger studies are needed to examine links between baseline CD8+ expansion and response. Shared TCR sequences between patients were less evident than in mice, which may be partly attributable to HLA diversity in the patient population.

V and J are trimmed by 7 bases and 2 bases, and the gene matches miss 9 bases of the junction. Measured from the cysteine to the phenylalanine, the CDR3 is 14 residues long. Only CDR3 DNA is held: 42 bases, read in frame from base 1. The germline V gene sets CDR1 to SQVTM and CDR2 to ANQGSEA. This clone was counted between two and nine times. This receptor's antigen is unknown. The record has no base qualities; no much larger clone is one base away. Library construction relied on the immunoSEQ multiplex PCR assay. For TCR sequencing, RNA was extracted from every sample and reverse transcribed into cDNA to serve as template. First-strand cDNA was synthesized using SuperScript III with a 2:1 mix of oligo-dT and random hexamers. Amplification bias was assessed with a synthetic immune receptor repertoire, and residual bias was removed computationally. Processing in the source paper ran as follows. Raw reads were preprocessed for error removal, and CDR3 was defined according to IMGT conventions as running from the conserved cysteine to phenylalanine. Clonality was calculated as 1 minus Shannon entropy normalized by log2 of the number of productive unique TCRs. Whether each scalp clone was CD4 or CD8 was inferred by checking scalp TCRbeta sequences against the CD4 and CD8 repertoires from sorted blood. The clones in this table, taken by TCRdb from immuneACCESS, are in-frame only. Not every clone is retained; where verified, under half of the shortfall comes from an unresolved V gene, and the cause of the rest is unknown. That table is the source of V, J and clone size, and D and trimming were worked out from the DNA. The sample yields around 200,000 clones; about three fifths were counted once. The ten largest clones add up to roughly 12% of the sample.

The rearrangement combines TRBV29-1 with TRBJ2-3, with 7 middle bases fitting TRBD1. This TCR came from a human donor with alopecia areata. The specimen comprised CD8+ T cells sorted from blood, sampled at week 24, from a patient treated with tofacitinib. The base sequence is TGCAGCGGGGATCCGGGACAGTCCACAGATACGCAGTATTTT. It specifies CSGDPGQSTDTQYF.